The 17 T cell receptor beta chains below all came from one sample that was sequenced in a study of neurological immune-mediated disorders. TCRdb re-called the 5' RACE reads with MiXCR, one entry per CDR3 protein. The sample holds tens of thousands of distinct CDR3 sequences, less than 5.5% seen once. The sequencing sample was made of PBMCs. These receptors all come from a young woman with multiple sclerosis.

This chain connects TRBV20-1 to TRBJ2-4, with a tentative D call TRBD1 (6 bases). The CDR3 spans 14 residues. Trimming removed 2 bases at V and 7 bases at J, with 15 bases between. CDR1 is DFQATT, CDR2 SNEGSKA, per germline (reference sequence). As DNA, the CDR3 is TGCAGTGCTAGATGGGGGCAGAGTAAGAACATTCAGTACTTC. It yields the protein CSARWGQSKNIQYF.

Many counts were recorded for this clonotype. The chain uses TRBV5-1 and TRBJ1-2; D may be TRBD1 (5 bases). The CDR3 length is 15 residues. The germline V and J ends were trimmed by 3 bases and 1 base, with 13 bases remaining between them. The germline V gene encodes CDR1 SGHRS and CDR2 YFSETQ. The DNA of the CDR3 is TGCGCCAGCAGCTGGGGCAGCAGGAGTAACTATGGCTACACCTTC. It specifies CASSWGSRSNYGYTF. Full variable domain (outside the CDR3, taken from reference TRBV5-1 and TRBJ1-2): KAGVTQTPRYLIKTRGQQVTLSCSPISGHRSVSWYQQTPGQGLQFLFEYFSETQRNKGNFPGRFSGRQFSNSRSEMNVSTLELGDSALYLCASSWGSRSNYGYTFGSGTRLTVV.

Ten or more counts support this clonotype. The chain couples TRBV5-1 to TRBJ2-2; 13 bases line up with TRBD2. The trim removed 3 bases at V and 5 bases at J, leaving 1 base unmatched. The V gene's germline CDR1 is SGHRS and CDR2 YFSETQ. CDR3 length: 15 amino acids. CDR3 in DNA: TGCGCCAGCAGCTGGACTAGCGGGAGTACCGGGGAGCTGTTTTTT. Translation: CASSWTSGSTGELFF.

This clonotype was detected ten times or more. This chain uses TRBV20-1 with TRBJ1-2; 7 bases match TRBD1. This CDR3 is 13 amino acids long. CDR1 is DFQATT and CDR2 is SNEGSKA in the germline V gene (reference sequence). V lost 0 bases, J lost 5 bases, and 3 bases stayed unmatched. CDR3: CSARDNRGYGYTF. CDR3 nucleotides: TGCAGTGCTAGAGATAACAGGGGATATGGCTACACCTTC.

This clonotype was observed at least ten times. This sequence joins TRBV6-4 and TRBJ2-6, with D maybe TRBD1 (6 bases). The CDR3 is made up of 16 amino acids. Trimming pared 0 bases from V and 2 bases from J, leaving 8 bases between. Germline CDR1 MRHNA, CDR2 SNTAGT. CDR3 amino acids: CASSDSSGAGANVLTF. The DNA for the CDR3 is TGTGCCAGCAGTGACTCGTCAGGGGCTGGGGCCAACGTCCTGACTTTC.

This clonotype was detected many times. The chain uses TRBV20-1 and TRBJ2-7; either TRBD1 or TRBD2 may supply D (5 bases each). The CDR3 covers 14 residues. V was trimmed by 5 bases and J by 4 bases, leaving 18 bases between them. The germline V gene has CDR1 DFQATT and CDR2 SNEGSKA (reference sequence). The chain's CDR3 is CSASVLLRGYEQYF. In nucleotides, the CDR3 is TGCAGTGCTTCAGTACTCTTGAGGGGATACGAGCAGTACTTC.

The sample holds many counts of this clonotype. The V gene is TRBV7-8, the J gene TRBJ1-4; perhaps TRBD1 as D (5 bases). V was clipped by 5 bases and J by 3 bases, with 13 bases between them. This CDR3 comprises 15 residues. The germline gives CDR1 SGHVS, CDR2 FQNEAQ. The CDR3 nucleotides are TGTGCCAGCAGCCTCCGTCCGGGGGCTAATGAAAAACTGTTTTTT. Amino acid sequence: CASSLRPGANEKLFF.

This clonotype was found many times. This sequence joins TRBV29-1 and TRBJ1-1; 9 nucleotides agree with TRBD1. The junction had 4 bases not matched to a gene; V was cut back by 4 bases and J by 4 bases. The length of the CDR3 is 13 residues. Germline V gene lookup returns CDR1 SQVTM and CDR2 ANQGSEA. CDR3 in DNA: TGCAGCGTTGCCCACAGGGGGCCCACTGAAGCTTTCTTT. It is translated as CSVAHRGPTEAFF.

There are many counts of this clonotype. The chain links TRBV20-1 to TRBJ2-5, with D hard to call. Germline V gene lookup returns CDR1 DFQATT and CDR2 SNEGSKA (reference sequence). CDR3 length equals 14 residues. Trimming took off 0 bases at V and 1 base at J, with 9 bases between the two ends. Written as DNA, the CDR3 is TGCAGTGCTAGAGATCTAACAACCCAAGAGACCCAGTACTTC. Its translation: CSARDLTTQETQYF.

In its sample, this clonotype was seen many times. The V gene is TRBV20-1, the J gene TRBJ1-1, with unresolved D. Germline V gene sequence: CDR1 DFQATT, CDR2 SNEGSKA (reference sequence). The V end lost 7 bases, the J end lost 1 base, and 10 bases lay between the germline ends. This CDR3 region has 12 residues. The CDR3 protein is CSVLRQNTEAFF. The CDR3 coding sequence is TGCAGTGTTCTCAGGCAGAACACTGAAGCTTTCTTT.

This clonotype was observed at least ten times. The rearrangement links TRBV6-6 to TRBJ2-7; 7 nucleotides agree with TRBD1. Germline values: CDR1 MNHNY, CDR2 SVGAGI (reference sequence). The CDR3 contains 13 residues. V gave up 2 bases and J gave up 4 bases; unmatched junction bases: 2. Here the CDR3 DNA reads TGTGCCAGCAGTTACCTACAGGGGTACGAGCAGTACGTC. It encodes CASSYLQGYEQYV.

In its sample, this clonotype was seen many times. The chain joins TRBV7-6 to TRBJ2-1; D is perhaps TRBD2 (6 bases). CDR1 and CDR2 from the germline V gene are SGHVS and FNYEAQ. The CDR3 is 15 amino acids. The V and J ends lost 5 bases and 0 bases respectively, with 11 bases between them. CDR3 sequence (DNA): TGTGCCAGCAGCCCCCAGGGAGGCTCCTACAATGAGCAGTTCTTC. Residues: CASSPQGGSYNEQFF.

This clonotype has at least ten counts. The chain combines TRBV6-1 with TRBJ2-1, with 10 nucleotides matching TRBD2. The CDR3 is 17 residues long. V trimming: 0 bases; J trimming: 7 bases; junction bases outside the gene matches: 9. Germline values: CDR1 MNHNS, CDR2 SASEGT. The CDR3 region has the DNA TGTGCCAGCAGTGAAGCAGGTGGAGCGGGGGGGCGGAATGAGCAGTTCTTC. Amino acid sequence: CASSEAGGAGGRNEQFF.

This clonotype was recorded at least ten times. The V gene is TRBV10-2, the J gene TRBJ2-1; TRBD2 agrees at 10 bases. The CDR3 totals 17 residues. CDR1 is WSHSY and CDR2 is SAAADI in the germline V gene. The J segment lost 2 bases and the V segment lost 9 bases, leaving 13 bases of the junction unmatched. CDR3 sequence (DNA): TGCGCCAGACAGGATCTCCTTAGCGGGGGGACCTACAATGAGCAGTTCTTC. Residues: CARQDLLSGGTYNEQFF.

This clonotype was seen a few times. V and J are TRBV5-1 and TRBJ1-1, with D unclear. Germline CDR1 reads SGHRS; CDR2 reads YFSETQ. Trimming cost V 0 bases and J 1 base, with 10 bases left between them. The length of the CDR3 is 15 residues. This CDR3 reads CASSLEILGNTEAFF. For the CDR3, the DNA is TGCGCCAGCAGCTTGGAAATCTTGGGGAACACTGAAGCTTTCTTT.

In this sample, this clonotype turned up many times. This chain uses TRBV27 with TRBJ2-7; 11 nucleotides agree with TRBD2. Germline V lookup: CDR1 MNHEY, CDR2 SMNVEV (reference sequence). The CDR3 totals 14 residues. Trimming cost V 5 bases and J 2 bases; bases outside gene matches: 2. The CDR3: CASSKLAGAYEQYF. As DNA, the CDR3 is TGTGCCAGCAGTAAACTAGCGGGAGCCTACGAGCAGTACTTC.

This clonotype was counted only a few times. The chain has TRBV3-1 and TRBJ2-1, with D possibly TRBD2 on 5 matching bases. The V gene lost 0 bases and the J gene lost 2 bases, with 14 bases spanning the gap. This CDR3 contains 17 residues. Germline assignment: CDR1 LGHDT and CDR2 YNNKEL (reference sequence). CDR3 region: CASSQDLVTGTYNEQFF. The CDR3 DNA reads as TGTGCCAGCAGCCAAGATCTGGTGACGGGAACCTACAATGAGCAGTTCTTC.